The following is a TCR beta chain sequence with its context. Antigen unknown. With 5 bases clipped from V and 4 bases from J, the junction kept 14 bases outside the gene matches. The CDR3 has 17 residues. The V gene's germline CDR1 is MDHEN and CDR2 SYDVKM. Genomic DNA (roughly 2 micrograms) was obtained from cryopreserved PBMCs for construction of TCR beta libraries. The data belong to a study of cytotoxic CD8 clonotypes in ibrutinib-treated CLL. The data were produced by immunoSEQ multiplex PCR, yet TCRdb's version contains in-frame clones alone and is incomplete. The sample includes around 60,000 clones, approximately 54% seen only once; the top ten take approximately 15%. Whole-study results and caveats: Public clonotypes, found uncommonly, either contracted or stayed stable on treatment. Clonality, elevated at ibrutinib response, dropped back toward baseline at progression. Clonality at baseline surpassed age-matched healthy donors and tracked circulating CD8+ T-cell counts.

V usage is TRBV28 and J usage is TRBJ2-5, with TRBD1 matching 9 bases. Sequenced here: PBMCs, sampled after 12 months of ibrutinib treatment. This clonotype originated in a human donor with chronic lymphocytic leukemia. CDR3 sequence: CASSTGQGWVRAETQYF. CDR3 bases: TGTGCCAGCAGTACGGGACAGGGATGGGTCCGGGCAGAGACCCAGTACTTC.